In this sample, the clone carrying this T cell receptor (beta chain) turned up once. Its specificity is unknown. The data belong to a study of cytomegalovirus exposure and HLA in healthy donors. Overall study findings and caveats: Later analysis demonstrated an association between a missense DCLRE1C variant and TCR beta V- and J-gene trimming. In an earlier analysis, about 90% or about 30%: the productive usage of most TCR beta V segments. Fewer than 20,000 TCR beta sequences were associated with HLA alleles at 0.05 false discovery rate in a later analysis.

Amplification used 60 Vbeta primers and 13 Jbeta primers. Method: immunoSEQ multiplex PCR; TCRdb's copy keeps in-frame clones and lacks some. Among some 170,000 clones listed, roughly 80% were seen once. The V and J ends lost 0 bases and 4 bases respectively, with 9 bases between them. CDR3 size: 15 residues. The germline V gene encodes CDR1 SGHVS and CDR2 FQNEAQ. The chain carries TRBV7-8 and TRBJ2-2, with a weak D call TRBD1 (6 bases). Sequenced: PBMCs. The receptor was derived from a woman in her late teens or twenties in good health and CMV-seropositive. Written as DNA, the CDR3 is TGTGCCAGCAGCTTAGCGACAGGTTCCACCGGGGAGCTGTTTTTT. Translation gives CASSLATGSTGELFF.